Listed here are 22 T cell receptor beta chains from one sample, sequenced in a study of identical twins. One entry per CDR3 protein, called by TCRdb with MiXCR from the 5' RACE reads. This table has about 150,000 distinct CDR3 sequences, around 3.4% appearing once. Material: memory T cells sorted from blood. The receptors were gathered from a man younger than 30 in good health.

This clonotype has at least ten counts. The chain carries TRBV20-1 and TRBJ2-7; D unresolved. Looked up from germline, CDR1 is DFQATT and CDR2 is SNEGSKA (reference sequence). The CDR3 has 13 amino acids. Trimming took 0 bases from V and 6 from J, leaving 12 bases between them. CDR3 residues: CSARDSLVSEQYF. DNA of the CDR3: TGCAGTGCTAGAGACTCTCTAGTCTCCGAGCAGTACTTC.

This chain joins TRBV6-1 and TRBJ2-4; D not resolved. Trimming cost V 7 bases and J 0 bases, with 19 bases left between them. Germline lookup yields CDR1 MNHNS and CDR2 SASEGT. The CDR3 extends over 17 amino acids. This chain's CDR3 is CASMRDPNPLAKNIQYF. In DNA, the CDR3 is TGTGCCAGCATGAGAGACCCGAACCCACTAGCCAAAAACATTCAGTACTTC.

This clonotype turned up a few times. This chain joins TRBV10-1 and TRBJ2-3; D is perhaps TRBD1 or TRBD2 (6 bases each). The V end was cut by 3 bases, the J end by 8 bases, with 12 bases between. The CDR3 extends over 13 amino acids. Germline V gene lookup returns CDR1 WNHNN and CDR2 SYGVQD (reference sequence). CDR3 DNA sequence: TGCGCCAGCAGTGAACTAGCACAGGGTACGCAGTATTTT. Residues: CASSELAQGTQYF.

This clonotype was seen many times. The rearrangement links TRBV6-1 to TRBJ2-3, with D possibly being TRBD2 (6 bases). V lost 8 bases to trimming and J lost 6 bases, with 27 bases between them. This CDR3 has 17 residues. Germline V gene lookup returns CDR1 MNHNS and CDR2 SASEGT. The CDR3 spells CASGPSGLGRGQDTQYF. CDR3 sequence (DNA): TGTGCCAGCGGACCCTCGGGACTTGGCCGTGGGCAGGATACGCAGTATTTT.

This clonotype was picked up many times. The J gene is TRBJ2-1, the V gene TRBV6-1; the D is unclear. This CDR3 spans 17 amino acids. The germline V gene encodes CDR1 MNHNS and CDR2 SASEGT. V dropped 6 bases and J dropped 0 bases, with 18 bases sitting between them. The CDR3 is CASSRADLGSSYNEQFF. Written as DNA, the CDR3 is TGTGCCAGCAGCCGGGCCGATTTGGGCAGCTCCTACAATGAGCAGTTCTTC.

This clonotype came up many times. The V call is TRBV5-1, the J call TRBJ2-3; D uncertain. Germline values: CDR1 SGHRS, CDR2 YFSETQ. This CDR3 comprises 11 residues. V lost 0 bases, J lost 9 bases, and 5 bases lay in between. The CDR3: CASSLEFTQYF. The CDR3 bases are TGCGCCAGCAGCTTGGAGTTCACGCAGTATTTT.

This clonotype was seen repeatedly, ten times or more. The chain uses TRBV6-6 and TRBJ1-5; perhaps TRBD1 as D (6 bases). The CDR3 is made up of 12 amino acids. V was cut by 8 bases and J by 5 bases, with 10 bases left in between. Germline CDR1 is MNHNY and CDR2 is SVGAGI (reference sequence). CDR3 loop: CASGSGDQPQHF. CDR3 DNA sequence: TGTGCCAGCGGATCAGGGGATCAGCCCCAGCATTTT.

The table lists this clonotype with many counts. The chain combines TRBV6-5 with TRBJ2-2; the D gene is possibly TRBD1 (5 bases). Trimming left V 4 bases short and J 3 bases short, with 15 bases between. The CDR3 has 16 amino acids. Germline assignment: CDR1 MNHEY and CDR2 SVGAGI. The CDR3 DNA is TGTGCCAGCAGTTCCCAGGGCCGCCCTCACACCGGGGAGCTGTTTTTT. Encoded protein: CASSSQGRPHTGELFF.

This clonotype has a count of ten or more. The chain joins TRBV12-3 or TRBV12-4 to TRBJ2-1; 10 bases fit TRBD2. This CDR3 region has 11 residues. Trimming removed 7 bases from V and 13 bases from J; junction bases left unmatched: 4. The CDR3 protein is CASTSSGRQFF. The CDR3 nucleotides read TGTGCCAGCACTTCTAGCGGGAGACAGTTCTTC.

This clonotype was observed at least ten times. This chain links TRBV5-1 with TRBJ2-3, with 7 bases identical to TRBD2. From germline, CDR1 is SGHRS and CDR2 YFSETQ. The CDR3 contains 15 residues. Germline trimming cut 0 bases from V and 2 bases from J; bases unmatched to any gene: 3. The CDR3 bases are TGCGCCAGCAGCTTGGTCGGGACTACCACAGATACGCAGTATTTT. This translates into CASSLVGTTTDTQYF.

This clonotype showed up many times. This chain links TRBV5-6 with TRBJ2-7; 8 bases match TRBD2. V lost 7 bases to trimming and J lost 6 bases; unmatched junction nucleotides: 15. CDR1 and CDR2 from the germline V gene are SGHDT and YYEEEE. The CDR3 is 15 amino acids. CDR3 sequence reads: CASSNSGIPLREQYV. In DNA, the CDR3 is TGTGCCAGCTCTAATAGCGGGATACCCCTACGCGAGCAGTACGTC.

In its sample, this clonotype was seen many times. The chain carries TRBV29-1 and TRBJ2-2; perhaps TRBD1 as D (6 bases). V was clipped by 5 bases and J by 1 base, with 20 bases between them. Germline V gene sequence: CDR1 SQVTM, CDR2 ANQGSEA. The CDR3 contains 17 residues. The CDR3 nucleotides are TGCAGCGTTAGCTCTCTCGTGGGGGCCTTGAACACCGGGGAGCTGTTTTTT. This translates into CSVSSLVGALNTGELFF.

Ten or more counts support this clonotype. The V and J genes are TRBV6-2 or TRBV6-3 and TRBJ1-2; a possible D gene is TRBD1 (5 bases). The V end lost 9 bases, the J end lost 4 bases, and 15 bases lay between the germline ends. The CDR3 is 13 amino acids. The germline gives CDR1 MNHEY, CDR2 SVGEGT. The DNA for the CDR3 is TGTGCCAGTAGAACCGGGGGACCCTATGGCTACACCTTC. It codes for CASRTGGPYGYTF.

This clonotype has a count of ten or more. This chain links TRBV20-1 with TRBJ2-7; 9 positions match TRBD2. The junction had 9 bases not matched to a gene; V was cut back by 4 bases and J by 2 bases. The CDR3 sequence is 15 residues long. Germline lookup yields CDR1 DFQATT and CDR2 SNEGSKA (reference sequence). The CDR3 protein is CSATDPGTSTYEQYF. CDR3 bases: TGCAGTGCTACAGATCCCGGGACTAGCACCTACGAGCAGTACTTC.

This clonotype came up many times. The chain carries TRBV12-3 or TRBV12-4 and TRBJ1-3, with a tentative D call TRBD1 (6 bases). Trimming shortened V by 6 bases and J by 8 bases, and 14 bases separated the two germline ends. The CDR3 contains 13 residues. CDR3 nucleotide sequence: TGTGCCAGCAGAATAAACAGGGTATACACCATATATTTT. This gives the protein CASRINRVYTIYF.

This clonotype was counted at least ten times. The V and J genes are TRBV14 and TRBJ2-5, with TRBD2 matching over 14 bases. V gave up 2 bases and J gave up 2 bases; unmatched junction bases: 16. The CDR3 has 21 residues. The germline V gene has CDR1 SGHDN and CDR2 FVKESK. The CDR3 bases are TGTGCCAGCAGCCAATACAAAGGACTAGCGGGAGGACCATACCTACAAGAGACCCAGTACTTC. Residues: CASSQYKGLAGGPYLQETQYF. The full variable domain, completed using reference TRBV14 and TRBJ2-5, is EAGVTQFPSHSVIEKGQTVTLRCDPISGHDNLYWYRRVMGKEIKFLLHFVKESKQDESGMPNNRFLAERTGGTYSTLKVQPAELEDSGVYFCASSQYKGLAGGPYLQETQYFGPGTRLLVL.

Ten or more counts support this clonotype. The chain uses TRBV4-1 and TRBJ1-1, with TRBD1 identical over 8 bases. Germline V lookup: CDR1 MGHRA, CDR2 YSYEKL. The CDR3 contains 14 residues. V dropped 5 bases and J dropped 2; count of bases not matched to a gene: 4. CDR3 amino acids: CASSSTGENTEAFF. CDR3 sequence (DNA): TGCGCCAGCAGCTCGACAGGGGAAAACACTGAAGCTTTCTTT.

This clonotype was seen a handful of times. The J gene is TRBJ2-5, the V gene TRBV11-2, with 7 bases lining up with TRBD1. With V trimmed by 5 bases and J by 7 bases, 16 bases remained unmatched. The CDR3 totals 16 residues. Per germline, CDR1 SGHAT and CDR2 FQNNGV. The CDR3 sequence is CASSPLRGRGLLTQYF. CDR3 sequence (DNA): TGTGCCAGCAGCCCCCTTCGTGGAAGGGGGCTGTTGACCCAGTACTTC.

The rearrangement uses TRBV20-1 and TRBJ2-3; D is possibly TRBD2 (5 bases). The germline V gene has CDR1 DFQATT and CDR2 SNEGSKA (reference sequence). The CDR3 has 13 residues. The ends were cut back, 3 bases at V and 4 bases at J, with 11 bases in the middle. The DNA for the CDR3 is TGCAGTGCTAGCCTTCCACTAGCAGATACGCAGTATTTT. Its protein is CSASLPLADTQYF.

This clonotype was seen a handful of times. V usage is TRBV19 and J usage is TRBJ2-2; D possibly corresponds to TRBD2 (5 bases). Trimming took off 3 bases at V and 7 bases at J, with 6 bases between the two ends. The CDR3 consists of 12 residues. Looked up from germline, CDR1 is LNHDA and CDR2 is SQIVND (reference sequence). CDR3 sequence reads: CASSISVGELFF. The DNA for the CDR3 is TGTGCCAGTAGTATTAGCGTCGGGGAGCTGTTTTTT.

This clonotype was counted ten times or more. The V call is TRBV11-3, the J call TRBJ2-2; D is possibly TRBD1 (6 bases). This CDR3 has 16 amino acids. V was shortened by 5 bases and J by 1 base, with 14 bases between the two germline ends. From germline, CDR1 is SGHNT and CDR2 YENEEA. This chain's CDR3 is CASSIAGQRNTGELFF. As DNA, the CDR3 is TGTGCCAGCAGCATTGCCGGACAGAGGAACACCGGGGAGCTGTTTTTT.

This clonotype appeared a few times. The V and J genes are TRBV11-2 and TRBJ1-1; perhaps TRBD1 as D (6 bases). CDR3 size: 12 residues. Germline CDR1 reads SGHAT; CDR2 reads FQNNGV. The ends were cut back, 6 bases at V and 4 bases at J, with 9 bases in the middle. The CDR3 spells CASSDRTTEAFF. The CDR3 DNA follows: TGTGCCAGCAGTGACAGGACCACTGAAGCTTTCTTT.